The sequence of this T cell receptor beta chain was determined in a study of cytomegalovirus exposure and HLA in healthy donors. A word on this clone: Its antigen is still unknown.

The primer mix had 60 Vbeta and 13 Jbeta primers. TCRdb's copy holds only in-frame clones and misses some; the assay was immunoSEQ multiplex PCR. Here the sample table reports about 77,000 clones. The study, taken as a whole, reports: An analysis done earlier found most TCR beta V segments productive about 90% or about 30% of the time.

The V gene lost 4 bases and the J gene lost 3 bases, with 15 bases spanning the gap. The CDR3 has 15 amino acids. Germline lookup yields CDR1 MGHRA and CDR2 YSYEKL. Specimen: PBMCs. The chain is built from TRBV4-1 and TRBJ1-1; D might be TRBD1 (6 bases). This TCR was sampled from a man aged 50 to 60 in good health and CMV-seropositive. The CDR3 loop reads CASSLIQGEYTEAFF. The CDR3 nucleotides read TGCGCCAGCAGCCTTATACAGGGAGAATACACTGAAGCTTTCTTT.